This T cell receptor (beta chain) was captured by sequencing in a study of CD4 and CD8 cells across lung adenocarcinoma regions. Germline assignment: CDR1 LNHNV and CDR2 YYDKDF (reference sequence). This CDR3 has 15 residues. Deletions cut 3 bases from V and 0 bases from J, with 6 bases between. TCRdb redid the calling of the PCR reads with MiXCR, one entry per CDR3 protein. The table has over 10,000 distinct CDR3 sequences, less than 60% seen once. This clonotype was found many times. Localized lung adenocarcinoma, a non-small cell lung cancer, affected the donors. Sequencing input: CD8+ T cells from the margin of a lung tumor. The TCR originated in a female donor with lung adenocarcinoma. The CD4 and CD8 labels of this study may be unreliable. V usage is TRBV15 and J usage is TRBJ2-6, with D possibly matching TRBD2 (6 bases). CDR3 nucleotide sequence: TGTGCCACCAGCAGGGACTACTCTGGGGCCAACGTCCTGACTTTC. Amino acid sequence: CATSRDYSGANVLTF.